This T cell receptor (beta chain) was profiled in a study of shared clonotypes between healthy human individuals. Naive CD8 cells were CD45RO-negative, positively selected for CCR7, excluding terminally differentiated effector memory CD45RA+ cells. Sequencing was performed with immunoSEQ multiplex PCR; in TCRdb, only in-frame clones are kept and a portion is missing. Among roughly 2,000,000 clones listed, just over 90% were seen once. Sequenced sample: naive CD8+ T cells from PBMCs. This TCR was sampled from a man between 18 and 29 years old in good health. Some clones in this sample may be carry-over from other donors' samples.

Written as DNA, the CDR3 is TGTGCCAGCAGCTTGTCGTGGTCTGGGGCCAACGTCCTGACTTTC. Protein product: CASSLSWSGANVLTF. J is TRBJ2-6 and V is TRBV5-5; no clear D. CDR3 length: 15 amino acids. V lost 1 base to trimming and J lost 1 base, with 6 bases between them. In germline, CDR1 is SGHKS, CDR2 YYEKEE (reference sequence).